A single T cell receptor (beta chain) is shown here with its context. This entry comes from a study of blood T cell repertoires in COVID-19. CDR3 length: 14 amino acids. Germline CDR1 is SGHRS and CDR2 is YFSETQ. With 0 bases removed from V and 5 bases from J, the gap between germline ends came to 11 bases. Sequenced by immunoSEQ multiplex PCR; TCRdb stores in-frame clones only, minus some. The sample has about 180,000 clones, 70% to 90% seen once. The chain uses TRBV5-1 and TRBJ1-2; the D gene is possibly TRBD1 (5 bases). This TCR came from a man aged 50-60 years with active or convalescent COVID-19. Sequenced: peripheral blood. CDR3 sequence (DNA): TGCGCCAGCAGCTTGGCGGGGGACGGGTATGGCTACACCTTC. Its protein is CASSLAGDGYGYTF.